Below, one T cell receptor beta chain is given with its context. These data belong to a study of PD-L1 blockade in urothelial cancer. Data came from immunoSEQ multiplex PCR; TCRdb stores just in-frame clones and leaves some out. The sample carries tens of thousands of clones, more than 65% recorded once. Germline CDR1 is SGDLS and CDR2 is YYNGEE. V lost 4 bases, J lost 1 base, and 4 bases lay in between. The CDR3 covers 12 residues. Time point here: pretreatment peripheral blood. The sequenced sample was PBMCs, obtained around atezolizumab (anti-PD-L1) treatment. This chain connects TRBV9 to TRBJ2-3; D not certain. This receptor was taken from a man aged 65-85 years with urothelial cancer. The CDR3 region has the DNA TGTGCCAGCAGCCGAGGCACAGATACGCAGTATTTT. Protein: CASSRGTDTQYF.